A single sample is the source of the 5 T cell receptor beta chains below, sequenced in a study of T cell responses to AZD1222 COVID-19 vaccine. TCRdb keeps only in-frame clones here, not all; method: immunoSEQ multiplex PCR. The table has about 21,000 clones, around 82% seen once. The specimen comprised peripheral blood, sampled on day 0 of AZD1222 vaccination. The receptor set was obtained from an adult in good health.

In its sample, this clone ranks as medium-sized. The CDR3 DNA reads TGTGCCAGCAGTTTAGGTCCCTCCGGGGGGCGCTCCGGAAACACCATATATTTT. Translation: CASSLGPSGGRSGNTIYF. This sequence joins TRBV28 and TRBJ1-3; a possible D gene is TRBD1 (6 bases). The CDR3 totals 18 residues. Germline loops: CDR1 MDHEN, CDR2 SYDVKM. V dropped 2 bases and J dropped 4 bases, with 21 bases sitting between them.

The DNA for the CDR3 is TGTGCCAGCCAGCCCCCCGGGGAGGGATCCTACGAGCAGTACTTC. It yields the protein CASQPPGEGSYEQYF. This chain links TRBV27 with TRBJ2-7, with TRBD2 matching 7 bases. The CDR3 is made up of 15 amino acids. Germline V lookup: CDR1 MNHEY, CDR2 SMNVEV (reference sequence). Unmatched junction bases numbered 11, after V lost 8 bases and J lost 1 base.

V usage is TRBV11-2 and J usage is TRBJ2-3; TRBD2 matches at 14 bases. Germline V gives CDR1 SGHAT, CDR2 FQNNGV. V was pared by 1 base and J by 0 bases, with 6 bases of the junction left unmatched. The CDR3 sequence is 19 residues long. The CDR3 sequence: CASSLGGTSGSRSTDTQYF. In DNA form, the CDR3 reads TGTGCCAGCAGCTTAGGGGGGACTAGCGGGAGTAGGAGCACAGATACGCAGTATTTT. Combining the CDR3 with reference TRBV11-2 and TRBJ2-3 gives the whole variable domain EAGVAQSPRYKIIEKRQSVAFWCNPISGHATLYWYQQILGQGPKLLIQFQNNGVVDDSQLPKDRFSAERLKGVDSTLKIQPAKLEDSAVYLCASSLGGTSGSRSTDTQYFGPGTRLTVL.

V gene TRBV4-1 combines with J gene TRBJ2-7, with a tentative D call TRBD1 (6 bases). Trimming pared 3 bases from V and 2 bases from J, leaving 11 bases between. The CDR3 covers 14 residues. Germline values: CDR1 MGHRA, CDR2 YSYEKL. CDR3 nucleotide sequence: TGCGCCAGCAGCCATCTGGACAGTACCTACGAGCAGTACTTC. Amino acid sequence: CASSHLDSTYEQYF.

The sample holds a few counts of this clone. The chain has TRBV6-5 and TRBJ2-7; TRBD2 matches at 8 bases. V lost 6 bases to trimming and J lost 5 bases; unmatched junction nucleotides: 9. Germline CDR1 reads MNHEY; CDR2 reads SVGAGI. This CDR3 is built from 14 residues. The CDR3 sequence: CASSRPGLANEQYF. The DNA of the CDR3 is TGTGCCAGCAGCAGGCCCGGACTAGCTAACGAGCAGTACTTC.